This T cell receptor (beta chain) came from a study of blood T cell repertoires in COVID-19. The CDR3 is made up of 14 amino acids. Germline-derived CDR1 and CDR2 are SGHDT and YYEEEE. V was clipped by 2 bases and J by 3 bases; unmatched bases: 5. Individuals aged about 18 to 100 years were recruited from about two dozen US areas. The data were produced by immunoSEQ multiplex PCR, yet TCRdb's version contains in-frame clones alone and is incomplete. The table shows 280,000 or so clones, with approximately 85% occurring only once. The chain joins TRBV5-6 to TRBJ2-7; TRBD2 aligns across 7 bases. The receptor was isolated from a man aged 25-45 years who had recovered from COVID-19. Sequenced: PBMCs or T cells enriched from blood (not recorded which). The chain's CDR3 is CASSLAGIVYEQYF. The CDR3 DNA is TGTGCCAGCAGCTTAGCGGGGATCGTCTACGAGCAGTACTTC.